This TCR beta chain was sequenced in a study of T cells in localized non-small cell lung cancer. Study-wide results and limits: The study detected a median approximately 54 of the top 100 tumor clones in adjacent lung.

Generated by immunoSEQ multiplex PCR, the TCRdb table keeps only in-frame clones and is missing some. The data hold about 1,800 clones, with 20% to 30% observed a single time. On this clone: Antigen specificity is unknown.

The sequencing here drew on normal lung tissue next to the tumor, taken before any cancer treatment. The TCR was taken from a male donor aged 60 or over with stage II lung adenocarcinoma.

The CDR3 is CATSRGGEDGKLFF. In nucleotides, the CDR3 is TGTGCCACCAGCAGAGGTGGGGAGGACGGAAAACTGTTTTTT. The V call is TRBV15, the J call TRBJ1-4, with no clear D. The CDR3 length is 14 residues. With 1 base removed from V and 10 bases from J, the gap between germline ends came to 13 bases. Germline values: CDR1 LNHNV, CDR2 YYDKDF (reference sequence).